These 21 T cell receptor beta chains were all obtained from the same sample, sequenced in a study of CD8 T cells in ankylosing spondylitis. Points from the study as a whole: Ankylosing spondylitis blood seemed to carry a telltale TCR beta motif made of several highly homologous variants.

TCRdb analysed the 5' RACE reads with MiXCR anew, one entry per CDR3 protein. The sample has fewer than 750,000 distinct CDR3 sequences, around 20% seen once. Their recognized antigens are unknown. The source material was blood, either unsorted or a sorted T cell fraction (not recorded which). These receptors all stem from a male donor with ankylosing spondylitis.

This clonotype was counted between two and nine times. The chain recombines TRBV12-3 or TRBV12-4 with TRBJ1-3, with TRBD1 matching 7 bases. The junction had 9 bases not matched to a gene; V was cut back by 7 bases and J by 3 bases. The CDR3 totals 15 residues. The CDR3 DNA sequence: TGTGCCAGCACCGTGCGACAGGGAAGTGGAAACACCATATATTTT. Protein sequence: CASTVRQGSGNTIYF.

This chain uses TRBV20-1 with TRBJ2-2; D tentatively reads TRBD1 or TRBD2 (7 bases each). The CDR3 covers 17 residues. Germline CDR1 and CDR2: DFQATT and SNEGSKA (reference sequence). V was trimmed by 2 bases and J by 2 bases, leaving 18 bases between them. For the CDR3, the DNA is TGCAGTGCTAGACAGGGGGGGAGACTTGTAAACACCGGGGAGCTGTTTTTT. Amino acids: CSARQGGRLVNTGELFF.

This clonotype has a handful of counts. The chain uses TRBV18 and TRBJ2-5, with 11 nucleotides matching TRBD2. This CDR3 region has 18 residues. V gave up 2 bases and J gave up 0 bases; unmatched junction bases: 8. Per the germline V gene, CDR1 is KGHSH and CDR2 is LQKENI. The CDR3 coding sequence is TGTGCCAGCTCACCAGGACTAGCGGGCCCCTCGTACCAAGAGACCCAGTACTTC. Its protein is CASSPGLAGPSYQETQYF.

This rearrangement joins TRBV5-1 to TRBJ2-7, with 8 bases fitting TRBD2. CDR1 is SGHRS, CDR2 YFSETQ, per germline. The length of the CDR3 is 15 residues. After removal of 2 bases from V and 0 bases from J, the junction contained 4 bases not matched to a gene. This CDR3 is CASSFSTSVSYEQYF. As DNA, the CDR3 is TGCGCCAGCAGCTTTTCGACTAGCGTCTCCTACGAGCAGTACTTC.

The CDR3 nucleotides read TGTGCCACCAGCAGAGGGACTAACACCTACGAGCAGTACTTC. Translation: CATSRGTNTYEQYF. The chain recombines TRBV15 with TRBJ2-7; the D gene is possibly TRBD2 (6 bases). The CDR3 is 14 residues long. V was pared by 1 base and J by 2 bases, with 9 bases between. Germline V gives CDR1 LNHNV, CDR2 YYDKDF (reference sequence).

CDR3 coding DNA: TGTGCCACCTCCAGTGTGGACAGGGGAGGGCTAGTCGCTAATGAGCAGTTCTTC. It specifies CATSSVDRGGLVANEQFF. The V gene is TRBV24-1, the J gene TRBJ2-1, with TRBD1 matching 9 bases. Trimming took 9 bases from V and 7 from J; bases not matched to a gene: 21. The CDR3 covers 18 residues. Per germline, CDR1 KGHDR and CDR2 SFDVKD.

The rearrangement links TRBV5-1 to TRBJ2-3, with unresolved D. Germline CDR1 SGHRS, CDR2 YFSETQ. V was pared by 0 bases and J by 0 bases, with 8 bases between. The CDR3 spans 15 residues. This chain's CDR3 is CASSLEPLSTDTQYF. The CDR3 region has the DNA TGCGCCAGCAGCTTGGAGCCCCTGAGCACAGATACGCAGTATTTT.

The CDR3 sequence is CSATPTSGSTDTQYF. The CDR3 DNA reads as TGCAGTGCTACCCCGACTAGCGGATCAACAGATACGCAGTATTTT. The gene calls are TRBV20-1 and TRBJ2-3; TRBD2 matches at 9 bases. Germline trimming cut 4 bases from V and 3 bases from J; bases unmatched to any gene: 8. The CDR3 contains 15 residues. Germline V gene data show CDR1 as DFQATT and CDR2 as SNEGSKA (reference sequence).

The chain uses TRBV4-1 and TRBJ2-3; D might be TRBD2 (6 bases). This CDR3 has 15 amino acids. Trimming took off 1 base at V and 6 bases at J, with 14 bases between the two ends. Germline CDR1 reads MGHRA; CDR2 reads YSYEKL. This CDR3 is CASSQGGRSLDTQYF. CDR3 nucleotide sequence: TGCGCCAGCAGCCAAGGGGGGAGGTCCTTGGATACGCAGTATTTT.

In this sample, this clonotype turned up many times. The chain has TRBV7-2 and TRBJ2-1; TRBD2 aligns across 10 bases. V shed 4 bases and J 4 bases; nucleotides not matched to a gene: 4. Germline values: CDR1 SGHTA, CDR2 FQGNSA. The CDR3 length is 15 residues. The CDR3 nucleotides are TGTGCCAGCAGCTCCTTAGCGGGGGGATACAATGAGCAGTTCTTC. Protein: CASSSLAGGYNEQFF. Drawing the rest from reference TRBV7-2 and TRBJ2-1, the complete variable domain is GAGVSQSPSNKVTEKGKDVELRCDPISGHTALYWYRQSLGQGLEFLIYFQGNSAPDKSGLPSDRFSAERTGGSVSTLTIQRTQQEDSAVYLCASSSLAGGYNEQFFGPGTRLTVL.

The table lists this clonotype with a few counts. This CDR3 reads CASSEGEYYGYTF. The CDR3 nucleotides are TGTGCCAGCAGTGAGGGCGAATACTATGGCTACACCTTC. The V gene is TRBV2, the J gene TRBJ1-2; D unclear. The CDR3 totals 13 residues. Trimming left V 3 bases short and J 3 bases short, with 8 bases between. The germline V gene encodes CDR1 SNHLY and CDR2 FYNNEI.

This clonotype was detected ten times or more. The chain combines TRBV24-1 with TRBJ2-1; TRBD1 is a possible D gene (6 bases). Trimming removed 4 bases at V and 0 bases at J, with 9 bases between. Germline CDR1 KGHDR, CDR2 SFDVKD. This CDR3 comprises 15 residues. The CDR3 coding sequence is TGTGCCACCAGTGAGGGACAAAGCTCCTACAATGAGCAGTTCTTC. Amino acid sequence: CATSEGQSSYNEQFF.

This clonotype has only a few counts. The V call is TRBV7-9, the J call TRBJ1-1, with TRBD1 as a possible D gene (5 bases). The CDR3 spans 13 residues. Germline V gene sequence: CDR1 SEHNR, CDR2 FQNEAQ (reference sequence). The ends were cut back, 5 bases at V and 9 bases at J, with 16 bases in the middle. As DNA, the CDR3 is TGTGCCAGCAGCCCGGGACCTTCAGCGCAAGCTTTCTTT. Translated, it gives CASSPGPSAQAFF.

This clonotype has only a few counts. The chain uses TRBV4-3 and TRBJ2-6, with TRBD1 matching over 8 bases. The junction had 9 bases not matched to a gene; V was cut back by 0 bases and J by 2 bases. The CDR3 has 19 amino acids. Germline loops: CDR1 LGHNA, CDR2 YSLEER. The CDR3 sequence: CASSQEGRATGAGANVLTF. The CDR3 DNA sequence: TGCGCCAGCAGCCAAGAAGGAAGGGCGACAGGGGCTGGGGCCAACGTCCTGACTTTC.

This clonotype occurred many times. The CDR3 region has the DNA TGCGCCAGCAGAAAGGACAGGGGTTACAATGAGCAGTTCTTC. It yields the protein CASRKDRGYNEQFF. J is TRBJ2-1 and V is TRBV5-1; 9 bases are shared with TRBD1. The CDR3 has 14 residues. Germline assignment: CDR1 SGHRS and CDR2 YFSETQ. After removal of 5 bases from V and 4 bases from J, the junction contained 4 bases not matched to a gene.

This clonotype was counted only a few times. The genes are TRBV7-9 and TRBJ2-7, with 8 bases fitting TRBD1. The CDR3 extends over 17 amino acids. Trimming removed 5 bases from V and 0 bases from J; junction bases left unmatched: 12. The V gene's germline CDR1 is SEHNR and CDR2 FQNEAQ (reference sequence). The CDR3 loop is CASSPQGQGTLSYEQYF. The CDR3 nucleotides read TGTGCCAGCAGCCCCCAAGGACAGGGAACGCTCTCCTACGAGCAGTACTTC.

There are a few counts of this clonotype. This chain joins TRBV30 and TRBJ2-2; D is unresolved. This CDR3 comprises 14 residues. The ends were cut back, 4 bases at V and 2 bases at J, with 11 bases in the middle. Germline lookup yields CDR1 GTSNPN and CDR2 SVGIG (reference sequence). The CDR3 region is CAWNPGSNTGELFF. The DNA of the CDR3 is TGTGCCTGGAACCCGGGCTCCAACACCGGGGAGCTGTTTTTT. The whole variable domain, filled in from reference TRBV30 and TRBJ2-2, reads SQTIHQWPATLVQPVGSPLSLECTVEGTSNPNLYWYRQAAGRGLQLLFYSVGIGQISSEVPQNLSASRPQDRQFILSSKKLLLSDSGFYLCAWNPGSNTGELFFGEGSRLTVL.

J is TRBJ2-7 and V is TRBV28; D uncertain. The V gene's germline CDR1 is MDHEN and CDR2 SYDVKM. V was clipped by 6 bases and J by 6 bases, with 12 bases between them. The CDR3 length is 12 residues. The CDR3 loop reads CASSGLWGEQYF. The CDR3 coding sequence is TGTGCCAGCAGCGGGCTTTGGGGCGAGCAGTACTTC.

In its sample, this clonotype was seen a few times. This chain connects TRBV18 to TRBJ1-4; TRBD1 is a possible D gene (5 bases). The CDR3 contains 14 residues. Trimming took 2 bases from V and 5 from J, leaving 9 bases between them. From germline, CDR1 is KGHSH and CDR2 LQKENI. CDR3 DNA: TGTGCCAGCTCACCAGGGGCAGGGAATGAAAAACTGTTTTTT. This encodes CASSPGAGNEKLFF. The full variable domain, rest sourced from reference TRBV18 and TRBJ1-4, is NAGVMQNPRHLVRRRGQEARLRCSPMKGHSHVYWYRQLPEEGLKFMVYLQKENIIDESGMPKERFSAEFPKEGPSILRIQQVVRGDSAAYFCASSPGAGNEKLFFGSGTQLSVL.

Ten or more counts support this clonotype. This chain joins TRBV12-3 or TRBV12-4 and TRBJ2-3, with TRBD1 matching over 10 bases. This CDR3 has 15 amino acids. The junction had 3 bases not matched to a gene; V was cut back by 3 bases and J by 3 bases. CDR3 protein: CASSFRTGGTDTQYF. As DNA, the CDR3 is TGTGCCAGCAGTTTTCGGACAGGGGGTACAGATACGCAGTATTTT.

The chain carries TRBV15 and TRBJ1-3; D unclear. V lost 1 base and J lost 1, with 20 bases in between. CDR1 and CDR2 from the germline V gene are LNHNV and YYDKDF (reference sequence). The CDR3 runs 19 residues. The CDR3 protein is CATSRAGEGGSLSGNTIYF. CDR3 nucleotide sequence: TGTGCCACCAGCAGAGCGGGCGAGGGAGGTTCGCTTTCTGGAAACACCATATATTTT. Full variable domain (missing parts from reference TRBV15 and TRBJ1-3): DAMVIQNPRYQVTQFGKPVTLSCSQTLNHNVMYWYQQKSSQAPKLLFHYYDKDFNNEADTPDNFQSRRPNTSFCFLDIRSPGLGDTAMYLCATSRAGEGGSLSGNTIYFGEGSWLTVV.